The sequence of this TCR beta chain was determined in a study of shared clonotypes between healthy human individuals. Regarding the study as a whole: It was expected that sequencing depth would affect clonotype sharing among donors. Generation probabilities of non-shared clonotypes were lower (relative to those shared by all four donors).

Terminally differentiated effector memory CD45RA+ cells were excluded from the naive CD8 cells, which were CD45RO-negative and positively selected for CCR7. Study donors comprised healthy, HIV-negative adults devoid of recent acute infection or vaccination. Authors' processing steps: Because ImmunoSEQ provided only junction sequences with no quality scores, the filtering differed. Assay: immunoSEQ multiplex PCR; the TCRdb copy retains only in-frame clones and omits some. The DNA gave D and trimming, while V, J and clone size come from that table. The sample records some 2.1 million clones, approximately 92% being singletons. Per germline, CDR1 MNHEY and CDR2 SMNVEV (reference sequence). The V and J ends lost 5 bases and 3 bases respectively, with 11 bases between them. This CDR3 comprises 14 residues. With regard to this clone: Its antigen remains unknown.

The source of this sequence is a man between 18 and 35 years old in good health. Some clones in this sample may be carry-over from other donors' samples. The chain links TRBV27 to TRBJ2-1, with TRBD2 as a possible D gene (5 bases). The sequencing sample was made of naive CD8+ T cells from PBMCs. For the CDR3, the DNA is TGTGCCAGCAGTCCGATACGGGACTACAATGAGCAGTTCTTC. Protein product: CASSPIRDYNEQFF.